These 22 T cell receptor beta chains were sequenced from one sample in a study of control samples from healthy donors and cancer patients. The data were produced by immunoSEQ multiplex PCR, yet TCRdb's version contains in-frame clones alone and is incomplete. Of roughly 370,000 clones listed, roughly 90% were seen once; the top ten hold 6% to 7%. The sample comprised PBMCs. These TCRs come from a man aged 40-49 years with head and neck cancer.

The chain links TRBV7-9 to TRBJ2-7; D uncertain. CDR1 is SEHNR, CDR2 FQNEAQ, per germline (reference sequence). The germline V and J ends were trimmed by 5 bases and 3 bases, with 20 bases remaining between them. The CDR3 contains 16 residues. The CDR3 DNA is TGTGCCAGCAGCCCCCAACCGGCTGAGTCGTTCTACGAGCAGTACTTC. It encodes CASSPQPAESFYEQYF.

The chain is built from TRBV3-1 (or the pseudogene TRBV3-2) and TRBJ2-5; D is perhaps TRBD1 or TRBD2 (6 bases each). Deletions cut 8 bases from V and 2 bases from J, with 12 bases between. This CDR3 contains 13 residues. Per germline, CDR1 LGHDT and CDR2 YNNKEL (reference sequence). CDR3 DNA: TGTGCCAGCCTGGAGGGGACACAAGAGACCCAGTACTTC. It codes for CASLEGTQETQYF.

The V gene is TRBV11-2, the J gene TRBJ2-7; D perhaps matches TRBD1 (5 bases). Germline V gene sequence: CDR1 SGHAT, CDR2 FQNNGV. The CDR3 extends over 15 amino acids. V was cut by 0 bases and J by 2 bases, with 11 bases left in between. The CDR3 loop reads CASSLDRGPTYEQYF. CDR3 sequence (DNA): TGTGCCAGCAGCTTAGATAGGGGCCCGACCTACGAGCAGTACTTC.

The V and J genes are TRBV28 and TRBJ1-1; weak D call: TRBD1 (6 bases). Germline V gives CDR1 MDHEN, CDR2 SYDVKM. Trimming removed 6 bases at V and 5 bases at J, with 16 bases between. The CDR3 length is 14 residues. The CDR3 sequence: CASSLTGTLTEAFF. CDR3 coding DNA: TGTGCCAGCAGCCTTACAGGGACCTTGACTGAAGCTTTCTTT.

This clone was picked up one time. The V and J genes are TRBV28 and TRBJ1-1, with 7 nucleotides matching TRBD1. The trim removed 6 bases at V and 7 bases at J, leaving 2 bases unmatched. CDR1 is MDHEN, CDR2 SYDVKM, per germline. This CDR3 contains 11 residues. Here the CDR3 DNA reads TGTGCCAGCAGACGACAGGGTGAAGCTTTCTTT. It is translated as CASRRQGEAFF.

The gene calls are TRBV25-1 and TRBJ1-4; TRBD1 aligns across 9 bases. Germline CDR1 is MGHDK and CDR2 is SYGVNS. The CDR3 runs to 18 residues. J was trimmed by 4 bases and V by 5 bases; bases with no gene match: 14. In DNA form, the CDR3 reads TGTGCCAGCAGTAACCACAGGGGGCCCGTTTCTTATAATGAAAAACTGTTTTTT. Protein product: CASSNHRGPVSYNEKLFF.

The J gene is TRBJ1-2, the V gene TRBV19; 8 nucleotides align to TRBD1. Trimming cost V 3 bases and J 0 bases; bases outside gene matches: 9. The CDR3 contains 17 residues. The germline CDR1 and CDR2 sequences are LNHDA and SQIVND (reference sequence). CDR3 amino acids: CASSMGDRTPTNYGYTF. Written as DNA, the CDR3 is TGTGCCAGTAGTATGGGGGACAGGACCCCCACTAACTATGGCTACACCTTC.

Here the CDR3 reads CASSVGAGGDTGELFF. The DNA of the CDR3 is TGTGCCAGCAGCGTCGGAGCGGGAGGCGACACCGGGGAGCTGTTTTTT. This chain uses TRBV9 with TRBJ2-2; 9 bases fit TRBD2. Germline CDR1 is SGDLS and CDR2 is YYNGEE. CDR3 length: 16 residues. Trimming removed 2 bases from V and 3 bases from J; junction bases left unmatched: 5. The whole variable domain, filled in from reference TRBV9 and TRBJ2-2, reads DSGVTQTPKHLITATGQRVTLRCSPRSGDLSVYWYQQSLDQGLQFLIQYYNGEERAKGNILERFSAQQFPDLHSELNLSSLELGDSALYFCASSVGAGGDTGELFFGEGSRLTVL.

The rearrangement uses TRBV12-5 and TRBJ1-1, with no clear D. The CDR3 covers 18 residues. Trimming stripped 0 bases from V and 1 base from J, with 18 bases between. CDR1 and CDR2 from the germline V gene are LGHNT and FRNRAP. The chain's CDR3 is CASGLVLGARRENTEAFF. In DNA, the CDR3 is TGTGCTAGTGGTTTGGTACTCGGTGCCAGGCGAGAGAACACTGAAGCTTTCTTT.

V and J are TRBV7-9 and TRBJ2-3; 14 bases line up with TRBD2. Looked up from germline, CDR1 is SEHNR and CDR2 is FQNEAQ (reference sequence). The J segment lost 10 bases and the V segment lost 4 bases, leaving 13 bases of the junction unmatched. This CDR3 has 17 residues. CDR3 amino acids: CASSSTGTSGRGLAQYF. For the CDR3, the DNA is TGTGCCAGCAGCTCAACCGGGACTAGCGGGAGAGGTCTTGCGCAGTATTTT. Full variable domain (rest looked up from reference TRBV7-9 and TRBJ2-3): DTGVSQNPRHKITKRGQNVTFRCDPISEHNRLYWYRQTLGQGPEFLTYFQNEAQLEKSRLLSDRFSAERPKGSFSTLEIQRTEQGDSAMYLCASSSTGTSGRGLAQYFGPGTRLTVL.

The gene calls are TRBV9 and TRBJ2-5; TRBD1 is a possible D gene (5 bases). The V end lost 2 bases, the J end lost 2 bases, and 13 bases lay between the germline ends. The CDR3 runs to 15 residues. Germline V CDR1 and CDR2: SGDLS, YYNGEE. Written as DNA, the CDR3 is TGTGCCAGCAGCGTCGACCTGACAGTACAAGAGACCCAGTACTTC. Translation: CASSVDLTVQETQYF.

V and J are TRBV27 and TRBJ1-5; possible D gene TRBD1, 5 bases. CDR3 length: 12 residues. Per germline, CDR1 MNHEY and CDR2 SMNVEV (reference sequence). With 4 bases removed from V and 7 bases from J, the gap between germline ends came to 8 bases. CDR3 residues: CASSSWGQPQHF. DNA of the CDR3: TGTGCCAGCAGTTCCTGGGGGCAGCCCCAGCATTTT.

This chain links TRBV20-1 with TRBJ1-5, with 9 bases aligning to TRBD1. This CDR3 has 16 residues. CDR1 and CDR2 (germline): DFQATT, SNEGSKA (reference sequence). After removal of 3 bases from V and 5 bases from J, the junction contained 11 bases not matched to a gene. CDR3 protein: CSASLRDRDPHQPQHF. CDR3 bases: TGCAGTGCTAGTCTCCGGGACAGGGATCCTCATCAGCCCCAGCATTTT.

The chain has TRBV27 and TRBJ2-7; no clear D gene. The CDR3 spans 14 residues. In germline, CDR1 is MNHEY, CDR2 SMNVEV (reference sequence). Trimming shortened V by 6 bases and J by 0 bases, and 12 bases separated the two germline ends. The CDR3 here is CASSPGSSSYEQYF. For the CDR3, the DNA is TGTGCCAGCAGCCCCGGGTCCAGCTCCTACGAGCAGTACTTC.

The chain is built from TRBV5-4 and TRBJ2-7; possibly TRBD1 or TRBD2 for D (5 bases each). From germline, CDR1 is SGHNT and CDR2 YYREEE (reference sequence). The CDR3 runs to 15 residues. V was trimmed by 4 bases and J by 0 bases, leaving 14 bases between them. The chain's CDR3 is CASSNRDGASYEQYF. The CDR3 DNA sequence: TGTGCCAGCAGCAACCGGGACGGAGCCTCCTACGAGCAGTACTTC.

The chain combines TRBV6-5 with TRBJ1-2, with 7 bases matching TRBD1. With V trimmed by 2 bases and J by 1 base, 1 base remained unmatched. CDR3 length: 14 residues. The germline CDR1 and CDR2 sequences are MNHEY and SVGAGI. DNA for the CDR3: TGTGCCAGCAGTTACGACAGGGTTAACTATGGCTACACCTTC. Translated: CASSYDRVNYGYTF.

V gene TRBV30 combines with J gene TRBJ1-2, with D possibly TRBD1 on 5 matching bases. Trimming shortened V by 5 bases and J by 8 bases, and 18 bases separated the two germline ends. Germline loops: CDR1 GTSNPN, CDR2 SVGIG (reference sequence). The CDR3 has 13 residues. CDR3 bases: TGTGCCTGGGAGACGGGGGGGAACGGCGGCTACACCTTC. Its translation: CAWETGGNGGYTF.

This chain uses TRBV19 with TRBJ2-7; D possibly corresponds to TRBD2 (6 bases). Trimming took off 6 bases at V and 4 bases at J, with 19 bases between the two ends. Germline V gene data show CDR1 as LNHDA and CDR2 as SQIVND (reference sequence). This CDR3 spans 15 amino acids. The CDR3 region is CASSQKSTGVYEQYF. The CDR3 bases are TGTGCCAGTAGCCAAAAGTCGACGGGGGTATACGAGCAGTACTTC. The full variable domain, in which reference TRBV19 and TRBJ2-7 provide the parts outside the CDR3, is DGGITQSPKYLFRKEGQNVTLSCEQNLNHDAMYWYRQDPGQGLRLIYYSQIVNDFQKGDIAEGYSVSREKKESFPLTVTSAQKNPTAFYLCASSQKSTGVYEQYFGPGTRLTVT.

This sequence joins TRBV9 and TRBJ2-2; D ambiguous. Trimming pared 3 bases from V and 7 bases from J, leaving 13 bases between. In germline, CDR1 is SGDLS, CDR2 YYNGEE. There are 14 residues in the CDR3. CDR3 region: CASSGSMFGGELFF. In DNA form, the CDR3 reads TGTGCCAGCAGCGGATCGATGTTCGGCGGGGAGCTGTTTTTT.

The CDR3 bases are TGTGCCAGCAGTTCCCGGCGAGGGGCGGCTAACTCCTACGAGCAGTACTTC. As protein: CASSSRRGAANSYEQYF. The V gene is TRBV27, the J gene TRBJ2-7, with D perhaps being TRBD1 or TRBD2 (5 bases each). Germline CDR1 and CDR2: MNHEY and SMNVEV (reference sequence). This CDR3 spans 17 amino acids. V lost 4 bases to trimming and J lost 0 bases, with 19 bases between them.

The rearrangement links TRBV24-1 to TRBJ1-3; D uncertain. The CDR3 covers 17 residues. The V end was cut by 3 bases, the J end by 6 bases, with 20 bases between. Germline CDR1 and CDR2: KGHDR and SFDVKD. CDR3 bases: TGTGCCACCAGTGATGCAAACACCCTTATGGTGGAAAACACCATATATTTT. Amino acid sequence: CATSDANTLMVENTIYF.

V and J are TRBV6-2 or TRBV6-3 and TRBJ1-6; no clear D. V was pared by 6 bases and J by 0 bases, with 15 bases between. The CDR3 has 17 residues. CDR1 and CDR2 (germline): MNHEY, SVGEGT. CDR3 sequence (DNA): TGTGCCAGCAGCGAATTGGACCCAAGCTCCTATAATTCACCCCTCCACTTT. It codes for CASSELDPSSYNSPLHF.